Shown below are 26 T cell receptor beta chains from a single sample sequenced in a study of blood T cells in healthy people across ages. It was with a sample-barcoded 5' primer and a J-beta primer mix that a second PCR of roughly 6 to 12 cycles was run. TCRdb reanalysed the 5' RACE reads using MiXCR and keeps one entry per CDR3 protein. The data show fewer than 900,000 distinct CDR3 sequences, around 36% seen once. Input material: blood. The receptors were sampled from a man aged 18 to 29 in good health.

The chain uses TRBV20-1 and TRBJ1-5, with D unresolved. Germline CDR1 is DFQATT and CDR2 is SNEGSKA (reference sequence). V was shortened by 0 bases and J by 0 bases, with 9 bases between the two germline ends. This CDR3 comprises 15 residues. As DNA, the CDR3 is TGCAGTGCTAGAGATCAGAGGAATAGCAATCAGCCCCAGCATTTT. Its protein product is CSARDQRNSNQPQHF.

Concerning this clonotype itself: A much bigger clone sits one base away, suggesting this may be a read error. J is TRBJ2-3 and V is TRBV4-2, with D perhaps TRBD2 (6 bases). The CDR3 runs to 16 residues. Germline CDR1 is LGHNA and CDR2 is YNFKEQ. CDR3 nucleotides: TGTGCCAACAGCCAAGAAACTAGCTGGGAGGTAAATACGCAGTATTTT. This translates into CANSQETSWEVNTQYF.

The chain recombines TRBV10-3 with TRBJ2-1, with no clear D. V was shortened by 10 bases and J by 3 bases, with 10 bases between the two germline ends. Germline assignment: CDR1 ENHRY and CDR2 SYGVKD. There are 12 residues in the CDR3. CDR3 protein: CATGSGYNEQFF. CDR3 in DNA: TGTGCCACCGGGTCCGGCTACAATGAGCAGTTCTTC.

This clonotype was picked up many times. The CDR3 protein is CASSWGQVKQYF. CDR3 DNA: TGTGCCAGCAGTTGGGGACAGGTGAAGCAGTACTTC. V gene TRBV12-3 or TRBV12-4 combines with J gene TRBJ2-5; TRBD1 agrees at 8 bases. The CDR3 runs to 12 residues. Germline trimming cut 4 bases from V and 11 bases from J; bases unmatched to any gene: 6.

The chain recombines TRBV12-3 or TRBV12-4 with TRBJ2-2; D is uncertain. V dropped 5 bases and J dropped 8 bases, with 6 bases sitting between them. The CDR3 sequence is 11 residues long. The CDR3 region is CASSVTGELFF. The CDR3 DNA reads TGTGCCAGCAGTGTTACAGGGGAGCTGTTTTTT.

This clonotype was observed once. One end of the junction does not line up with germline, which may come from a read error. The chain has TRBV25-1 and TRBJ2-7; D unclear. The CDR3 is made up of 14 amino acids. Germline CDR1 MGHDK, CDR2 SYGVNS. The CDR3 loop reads CASSEFTVTNELYF. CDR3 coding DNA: TGTGCCAGCAGTGAATTTACGGTTACTAACGAGCTGTACTTC.

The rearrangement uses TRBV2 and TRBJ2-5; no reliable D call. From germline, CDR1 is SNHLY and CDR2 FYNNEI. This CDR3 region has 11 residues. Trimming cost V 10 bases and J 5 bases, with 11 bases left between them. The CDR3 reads CAISDYETQYF. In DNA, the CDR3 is TGTGCCATCTCAGATTACGAGACCCAGTACTTC.

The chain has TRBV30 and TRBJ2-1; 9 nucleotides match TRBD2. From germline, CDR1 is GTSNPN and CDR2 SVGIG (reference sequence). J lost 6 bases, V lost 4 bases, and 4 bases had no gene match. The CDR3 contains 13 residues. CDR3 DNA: TGTGCCTGGACCGGGACTAGCAGCAATGAGCAGTTCTTC. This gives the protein CAWTGTSSNEQFF.

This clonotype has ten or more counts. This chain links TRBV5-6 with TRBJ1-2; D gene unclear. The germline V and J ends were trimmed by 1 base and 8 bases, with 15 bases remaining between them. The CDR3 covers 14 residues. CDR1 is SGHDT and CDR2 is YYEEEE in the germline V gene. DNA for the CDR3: TGTGCCAGCAGCTTGTTTCCCGGCGTGCAGGGCTACACCTTC. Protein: CASSLFPGVQGYTF.

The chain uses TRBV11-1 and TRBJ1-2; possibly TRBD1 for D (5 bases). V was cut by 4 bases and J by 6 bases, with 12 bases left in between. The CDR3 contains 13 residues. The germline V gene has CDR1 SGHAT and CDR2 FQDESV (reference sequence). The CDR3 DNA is TGTGCCAGCAGCTACGGGACCGCGAATGGCTACACCTTC. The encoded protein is CASSYGTANGYTF.

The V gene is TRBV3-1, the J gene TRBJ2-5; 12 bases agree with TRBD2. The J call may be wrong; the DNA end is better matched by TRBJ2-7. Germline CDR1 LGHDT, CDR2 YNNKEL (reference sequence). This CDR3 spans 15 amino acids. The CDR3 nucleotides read TGTGCCAGCAGCCAAGAGACTAGCGGGAGTAACGAGCAGTACTTC. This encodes CASSQETSGSNEQYF.

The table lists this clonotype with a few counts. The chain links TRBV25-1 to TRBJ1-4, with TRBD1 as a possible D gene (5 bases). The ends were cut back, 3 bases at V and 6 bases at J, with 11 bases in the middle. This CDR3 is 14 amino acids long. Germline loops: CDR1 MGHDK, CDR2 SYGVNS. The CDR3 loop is CASSDFGGDEKLFF. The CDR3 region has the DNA TGTGCCAGCAGTGATTTTGGAGGGGATGAAAAACTGTTTTTT.

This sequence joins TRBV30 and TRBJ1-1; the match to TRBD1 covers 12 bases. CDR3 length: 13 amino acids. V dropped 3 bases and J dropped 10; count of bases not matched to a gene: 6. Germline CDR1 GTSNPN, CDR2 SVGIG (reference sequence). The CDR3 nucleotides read TGTGCCTGGAGAAGGGACAGGGGGCGCGGAGCTTTCTTT. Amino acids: CAWRRDRGRGAFF.

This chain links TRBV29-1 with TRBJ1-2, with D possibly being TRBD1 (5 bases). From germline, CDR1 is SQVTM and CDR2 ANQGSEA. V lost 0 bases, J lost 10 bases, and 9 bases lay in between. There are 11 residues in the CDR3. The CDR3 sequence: CSVEEGEHYTF. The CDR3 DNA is TGCAGCGTTGAAGAAGGGGAGCACTACACCTTC.

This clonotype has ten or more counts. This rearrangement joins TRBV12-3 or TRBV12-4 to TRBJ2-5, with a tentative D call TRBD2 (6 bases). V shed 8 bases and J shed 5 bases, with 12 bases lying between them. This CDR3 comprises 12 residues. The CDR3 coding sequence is TGTGCCAGCCGCGGGGCAGCGGAGACCCAGTACTTC. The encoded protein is CASRGAAETQYF.

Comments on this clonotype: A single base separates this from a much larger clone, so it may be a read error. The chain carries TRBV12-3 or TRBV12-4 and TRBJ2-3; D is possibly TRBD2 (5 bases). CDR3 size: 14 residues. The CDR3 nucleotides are TGTGCCGGCAGCTCCGCGAGGGCAACAGATACGCAGTATTTT. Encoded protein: CAGSSARATDTQYF.

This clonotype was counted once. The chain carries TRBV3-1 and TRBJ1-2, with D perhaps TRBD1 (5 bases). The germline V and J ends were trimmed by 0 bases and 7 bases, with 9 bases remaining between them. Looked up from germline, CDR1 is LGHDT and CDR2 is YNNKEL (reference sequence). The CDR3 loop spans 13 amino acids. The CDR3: CASSQEGVSGYTF. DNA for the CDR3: TGTGCCAGCAGCCAAGAAGGGGTTTCTGGCTACACCTTC.

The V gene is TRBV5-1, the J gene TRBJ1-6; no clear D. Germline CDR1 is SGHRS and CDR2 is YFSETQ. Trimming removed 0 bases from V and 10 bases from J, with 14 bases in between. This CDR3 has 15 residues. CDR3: CASSLEGRRPSPLHF. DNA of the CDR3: TGCGCCAGCAGCTTGGAAGGTCGCAGACCCTCACCCCTCCACTTT.

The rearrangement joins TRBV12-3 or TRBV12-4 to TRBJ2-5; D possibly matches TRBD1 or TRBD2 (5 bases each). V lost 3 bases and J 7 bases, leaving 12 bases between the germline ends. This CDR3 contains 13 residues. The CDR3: CASSFDSGGTQYF. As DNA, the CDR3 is TGTGCCAGCAGTTTCGACAGCGGCGGGACCCAGTACTTC.

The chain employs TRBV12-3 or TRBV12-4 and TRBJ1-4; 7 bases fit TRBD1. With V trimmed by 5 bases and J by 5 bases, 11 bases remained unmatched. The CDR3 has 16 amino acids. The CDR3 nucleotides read TGTGCCAGCAGTACCGAAGACAGGGCCGGGAATGAAAAACTGTTTTTT. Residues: CASSTEDRAGNEKLFF.

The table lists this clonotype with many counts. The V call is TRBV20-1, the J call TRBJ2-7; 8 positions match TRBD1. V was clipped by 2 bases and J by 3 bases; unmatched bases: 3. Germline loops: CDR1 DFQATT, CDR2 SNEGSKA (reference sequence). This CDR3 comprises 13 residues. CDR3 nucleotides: TGCAGTGCTAGACCCGGACAGGGCTACGAGCAGTACTTC. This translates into CSARPGQGYEQYF.

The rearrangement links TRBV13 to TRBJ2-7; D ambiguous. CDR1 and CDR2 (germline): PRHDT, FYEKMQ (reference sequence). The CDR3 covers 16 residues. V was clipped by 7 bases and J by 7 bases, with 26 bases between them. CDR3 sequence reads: CASTAFTAGPYNEQYF. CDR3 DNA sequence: TGTGCCAGCACCGCCTTTACGGCAGGTCCCTACAATGAGCAGTACTTC.

The CDR3 coding sequence is TGTGCCAGCAGCTTTGGGCACGGGTCCGCCAAAAACATTCAGTACTTC. Its translation: CASSFGHGSAKNIQYF. The chain recombines TRBV7-2 with TRBJ2-4; D ambiguous. Germline V CDR1 and CDR2: SGHTA, FQGNSA. Trimming took 3 bases from V and 1 from J, leaving 13 bases between them. The CDR3 consists of 16 residues.

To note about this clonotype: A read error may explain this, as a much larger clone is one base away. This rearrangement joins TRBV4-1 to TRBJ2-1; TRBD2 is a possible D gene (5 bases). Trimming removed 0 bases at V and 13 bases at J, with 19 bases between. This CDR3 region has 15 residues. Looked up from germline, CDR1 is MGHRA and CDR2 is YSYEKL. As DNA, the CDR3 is TGCGCCAGCAGCCAAGATGGAGTGTTGAGGGAGACCCAGTTCTTC. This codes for CASSQDGVLRETQFF.

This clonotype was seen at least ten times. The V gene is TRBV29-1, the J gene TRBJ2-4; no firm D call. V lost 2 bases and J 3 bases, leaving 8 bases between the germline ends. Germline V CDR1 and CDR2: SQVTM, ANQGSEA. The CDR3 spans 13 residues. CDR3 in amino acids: CSVEKGGKNIQYF. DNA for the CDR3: TGCAGCGTTGAAAAGGGTGGCAAAAACATTCAGTACTTC.

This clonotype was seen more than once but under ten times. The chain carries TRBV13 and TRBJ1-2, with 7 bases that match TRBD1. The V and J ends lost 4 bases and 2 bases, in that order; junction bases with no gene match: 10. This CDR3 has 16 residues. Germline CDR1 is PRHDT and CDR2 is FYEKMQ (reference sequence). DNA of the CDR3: TGTGCCAGCAGCTGGCGACAGGGAGAAAGGAACTATGGCTACACCTTC. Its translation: CASSWRQGERNYGYTF. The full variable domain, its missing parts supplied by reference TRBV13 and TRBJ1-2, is AAGVIQSPRHLIKEKRETATLKCYPIPRHDTVYWYQQGPGQDPQFLISFYEKMQSDKGSIPDRFSAQQFSDYHSELNMSSLELGDSALYFCASSWRQGERNYGYTFGSGTRLTVV.